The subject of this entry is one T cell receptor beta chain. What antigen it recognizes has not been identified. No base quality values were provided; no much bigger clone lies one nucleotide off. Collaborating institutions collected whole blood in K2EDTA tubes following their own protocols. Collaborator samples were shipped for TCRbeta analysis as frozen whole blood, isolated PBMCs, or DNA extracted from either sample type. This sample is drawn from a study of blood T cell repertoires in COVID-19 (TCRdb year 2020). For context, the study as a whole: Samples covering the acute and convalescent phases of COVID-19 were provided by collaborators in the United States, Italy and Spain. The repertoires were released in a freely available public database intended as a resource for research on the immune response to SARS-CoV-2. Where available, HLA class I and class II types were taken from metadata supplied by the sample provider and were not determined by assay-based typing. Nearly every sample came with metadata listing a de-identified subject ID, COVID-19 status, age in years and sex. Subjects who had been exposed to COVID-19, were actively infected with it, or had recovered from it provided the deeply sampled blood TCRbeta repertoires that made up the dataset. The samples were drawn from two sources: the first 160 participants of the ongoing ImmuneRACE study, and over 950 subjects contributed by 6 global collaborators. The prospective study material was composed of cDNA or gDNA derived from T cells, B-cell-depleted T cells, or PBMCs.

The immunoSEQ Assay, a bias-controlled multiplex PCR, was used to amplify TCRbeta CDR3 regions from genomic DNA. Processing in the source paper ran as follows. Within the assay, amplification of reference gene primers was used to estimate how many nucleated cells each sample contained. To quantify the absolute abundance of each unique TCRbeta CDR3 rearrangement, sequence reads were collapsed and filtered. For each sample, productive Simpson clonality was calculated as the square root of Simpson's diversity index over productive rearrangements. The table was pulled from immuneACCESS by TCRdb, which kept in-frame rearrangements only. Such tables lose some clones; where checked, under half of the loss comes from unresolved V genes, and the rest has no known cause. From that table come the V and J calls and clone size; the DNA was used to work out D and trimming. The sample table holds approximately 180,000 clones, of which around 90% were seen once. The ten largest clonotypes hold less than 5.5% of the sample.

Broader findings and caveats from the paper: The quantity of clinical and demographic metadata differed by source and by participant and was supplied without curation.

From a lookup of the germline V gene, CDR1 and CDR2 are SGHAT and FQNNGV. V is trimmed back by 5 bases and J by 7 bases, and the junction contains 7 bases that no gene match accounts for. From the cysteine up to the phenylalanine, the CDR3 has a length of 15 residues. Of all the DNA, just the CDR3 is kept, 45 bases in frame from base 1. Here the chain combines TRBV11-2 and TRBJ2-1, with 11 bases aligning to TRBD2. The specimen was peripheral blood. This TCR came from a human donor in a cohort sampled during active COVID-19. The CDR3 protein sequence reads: CASSKTSGSWNEQFF. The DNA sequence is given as TGTGCCAGCAGCAAAACTAGCGGGAGTTGGAATGAGCAGTTCTTC. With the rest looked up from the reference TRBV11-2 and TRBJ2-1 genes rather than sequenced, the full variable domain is EAGVAQSPRYKIIEKRQSVAFWCNPISGHATLYWYQQILGQGPKLLIQFQNNGVVDDSQLPKDRFSAERLKGVDSTLKIQPAKLEDSAVYLCASSKTSGSWNEQFFGPGTRLTVL.